This entry is about one TCR beta chain. Its antigen is not identified. These data come from a study of blood T cells in healthy people across ages. General study results and limits: Diversity estimated from one million T cells was considered an underestimate. A strong correlation was seen between TCR beta diversity and naive T cell percentage.

The use of a sample-barcoded 5' primer and a J-beta primer mix characterized a second PCR of about 7 to 12 cycles. Template switching added a 12-random-nucleotide identifier to every cDNA molecule. TCRdb used MiXCR to reprocess the 5' RACE reads, holding one entry per CDR3 protein. This table has roughly 800,000 distinct CDR3 sequences, about 55% appearing once. The sequence was collected from a man at least 80 years old in good health. Sequencing input: blood.

The CDR3 bases are TGTGCCAGCAGCACGGGACTAGTAGGTGAGCAGTTCTTC. This encodes CASSTGLVGEQFF. The rearrangement uses TRBV12-3 or TRBV12-4 and TRBJ2-1, with 8 bases aligning to TRBD2. CDR3 size: 13 residues. V lost 6 bases to trimming and J lost 9 bases; unmatched junction nucleotides: 7.